Sequencing of this TCR beta chain was carried out in a study of blood T cells in healthy people across ages. This clonotype turned up a few times. Its antigen is unknown. The study drew donors from healthy Caucasian individuals in Russia aged 6 to 90. Study-level findings and limits: Estimates of diversity drawn from one million T cells were considered underestimates. With donor CMV status unknown, expanded clonotype changes were possibly confounded. More naive CD4+ cells and higher diversity were found in long-lived than in aged donors.

A second 7 to 11 cycle PCR used barcoded and J-beta primers. TCRdb independently ran MiXCR on the 5' RACE reads; one entry per CDR3 protein. The table has about 680,000 distinct CDR3 sequences, 45% to 50% seen once; the top ten hold 25% to 35%. J gave up 1 base and V 4 bases, and 3 bases lay outside the gene matches. Germline CDR1 reads KGHDR; CDR2 reads SFDVKD. This CDR3 is built from 14 residues. Sequenced material: blood. The chain is built from TRBV24-1 and TRBJ2-7, with TRBD1 matching 7 bases. The clonotype comes from a woman aged 55-69 years in good health. CDR3 nucleotide sequence: TGTGCCACCAGTGACGCGGACAGGTCCTACGAGCAGTACTTC. Translating it yields CATSDADRSYEQYF.